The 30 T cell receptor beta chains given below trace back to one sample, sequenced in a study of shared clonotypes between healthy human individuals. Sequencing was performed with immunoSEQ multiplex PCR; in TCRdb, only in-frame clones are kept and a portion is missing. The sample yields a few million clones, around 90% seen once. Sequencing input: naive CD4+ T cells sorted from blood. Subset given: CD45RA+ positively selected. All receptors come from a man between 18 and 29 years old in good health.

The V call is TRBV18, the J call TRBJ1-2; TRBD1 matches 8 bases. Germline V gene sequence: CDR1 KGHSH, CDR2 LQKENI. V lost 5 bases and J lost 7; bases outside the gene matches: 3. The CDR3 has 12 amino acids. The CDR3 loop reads CASSGDRSGYTF. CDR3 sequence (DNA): TGTGCCAGCTCAGGGGACAGGAGTGGCTACACCTTC.

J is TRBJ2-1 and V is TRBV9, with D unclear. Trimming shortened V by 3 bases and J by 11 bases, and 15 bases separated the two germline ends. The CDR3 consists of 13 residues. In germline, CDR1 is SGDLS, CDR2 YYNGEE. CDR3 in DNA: TGTGCCAGCAGCGCCGCGGCGAGCTCCCAGCAGTTCTTC. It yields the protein CASSAAASSQQFF.

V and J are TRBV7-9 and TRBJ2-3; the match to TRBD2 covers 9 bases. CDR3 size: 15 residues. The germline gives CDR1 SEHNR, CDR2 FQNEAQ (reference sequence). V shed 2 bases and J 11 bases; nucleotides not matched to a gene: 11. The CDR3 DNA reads TGTGCCAGCAGCTTATCACAGACTAAGACTAGCGGGCAGTATTTT. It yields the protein CASSLSQTKTSGQYF.

The CDR3: CASSALAGGPSDTQYF. The DNA of the CDR3 is TGTGCCAGCAGCGCCTTAGCGGGAGGGCCGTCAGATACGCAGTATTTT. The V call is TRBV9, the J call TRBJ2-3; 11 bases match TRBD2. V lost 3 bases, J lost 4 bases, and 7 bases stayed unmatched. Per the germline V gene, CDR1 is SGDLS and CDR2 is YYNGEE. The CDR3 sequence is 16 residues long.

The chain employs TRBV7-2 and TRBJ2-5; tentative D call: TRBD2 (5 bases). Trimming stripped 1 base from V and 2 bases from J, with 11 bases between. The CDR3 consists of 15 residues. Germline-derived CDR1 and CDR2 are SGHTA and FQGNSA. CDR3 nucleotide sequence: TGTGCCAGCAGCTTAGACGCTAGCAGACAAGAGACCCAGTACTTC. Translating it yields CASSLDASRQETQYF. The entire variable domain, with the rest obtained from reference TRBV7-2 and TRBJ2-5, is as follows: GAGVSQSPSNKVTEKGKDVELRCDPISGHTALYWYRQSLGQGLEFLIYFQGNSAPDKSGLPSDRFSAERTGGSVSTLTIQRTQQEDSAVYLCASSLDASRQETQYFGPGTRLLVL.

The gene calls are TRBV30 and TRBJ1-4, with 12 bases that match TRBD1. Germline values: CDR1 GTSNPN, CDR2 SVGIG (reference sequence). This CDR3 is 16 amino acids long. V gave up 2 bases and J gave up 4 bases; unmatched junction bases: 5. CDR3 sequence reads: CAWSPGQGAINEKLFF. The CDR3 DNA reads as TGTGCCTGGAGTCCGGGACAGGGGGCGATTAATGAAAAACTGTTTTTT.

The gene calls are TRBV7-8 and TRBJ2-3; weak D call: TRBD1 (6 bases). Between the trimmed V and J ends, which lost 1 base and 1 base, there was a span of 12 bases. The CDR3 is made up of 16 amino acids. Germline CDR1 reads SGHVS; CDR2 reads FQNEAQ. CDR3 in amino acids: CASSLVDSRGTDTQYF. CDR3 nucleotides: TGTGCCAGCAGCTTAGTGGACAGCCGCGGCACAGATACGCAGTATTTT.

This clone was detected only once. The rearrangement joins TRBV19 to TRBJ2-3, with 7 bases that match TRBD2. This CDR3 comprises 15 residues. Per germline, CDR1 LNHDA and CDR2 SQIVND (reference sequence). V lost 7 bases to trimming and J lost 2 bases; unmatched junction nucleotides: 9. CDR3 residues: CASKGTNKFTDTQYF. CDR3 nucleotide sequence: TGTGCCAGTAAAGGGACTAACAAATTCACAGATACGCAGTATTTT.

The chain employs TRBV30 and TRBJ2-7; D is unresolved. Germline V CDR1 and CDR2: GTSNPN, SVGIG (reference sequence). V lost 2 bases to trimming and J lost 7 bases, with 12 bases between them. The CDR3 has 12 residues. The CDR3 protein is CAWSRLPGEQYF. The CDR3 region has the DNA TGTGCCTGGAGTAGACTGCCTGGGGAGCAGTACTTC. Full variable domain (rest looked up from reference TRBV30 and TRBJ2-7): SQTIHQWPATLVQPVGSPLSLECTVEGTSNPNLYWYRQAAGRGLQLLFYSVGIGQISSEVPQNLSASRPQDRQFILSSKKLLLSDSGFYLCAWSRLPGEQYFGPGTRLTVT.

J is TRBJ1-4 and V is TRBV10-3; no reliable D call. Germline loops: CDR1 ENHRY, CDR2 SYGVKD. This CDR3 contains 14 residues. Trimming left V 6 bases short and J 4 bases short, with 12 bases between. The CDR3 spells CAISPGVSNEKLFF. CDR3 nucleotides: TGTGCCATCAGCCCGGGAGTCAGTAATGAAAAACTGTTTTTT.

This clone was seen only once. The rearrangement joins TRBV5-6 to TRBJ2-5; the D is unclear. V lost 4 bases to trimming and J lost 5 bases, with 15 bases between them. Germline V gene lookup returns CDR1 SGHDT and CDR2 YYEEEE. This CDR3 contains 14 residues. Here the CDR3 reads CASSIGLGWETQYF. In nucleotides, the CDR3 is TGTGCCAGCAGCATAGGTCTGGGTTGGGAGACCCAGTACTTC.

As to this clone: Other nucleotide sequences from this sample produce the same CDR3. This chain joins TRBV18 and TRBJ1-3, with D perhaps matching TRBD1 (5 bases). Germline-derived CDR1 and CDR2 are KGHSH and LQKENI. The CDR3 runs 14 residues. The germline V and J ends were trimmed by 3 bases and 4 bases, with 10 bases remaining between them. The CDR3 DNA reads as TGTGCCAGCTCACCGGAGGGGACGGGAAACACCATATATTTT. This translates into CASSPEGTGNTIYF.

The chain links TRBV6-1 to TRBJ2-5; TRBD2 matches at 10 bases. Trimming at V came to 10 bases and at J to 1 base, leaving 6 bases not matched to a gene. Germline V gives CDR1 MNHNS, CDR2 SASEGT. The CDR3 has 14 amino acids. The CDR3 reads CATQRGGIQETQYF. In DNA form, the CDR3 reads TGTGCCACTCAGCGGGGGGGGATCCAAGAGACCCAGTACTTC.

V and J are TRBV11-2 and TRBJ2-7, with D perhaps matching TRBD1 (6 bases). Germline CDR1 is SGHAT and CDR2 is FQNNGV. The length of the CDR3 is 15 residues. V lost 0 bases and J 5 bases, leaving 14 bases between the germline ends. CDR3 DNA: TGTGCCAGCAGCTTAGAACAGGGCGCCGTCCACGAGCAGTACTTC. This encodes CASSLEQGAVHEQYF.

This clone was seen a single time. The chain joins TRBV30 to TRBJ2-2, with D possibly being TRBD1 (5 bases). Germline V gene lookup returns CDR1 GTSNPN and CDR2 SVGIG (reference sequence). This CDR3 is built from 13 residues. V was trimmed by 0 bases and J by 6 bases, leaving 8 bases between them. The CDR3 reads CAWSVQAPGELFF. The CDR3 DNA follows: TGTGCCTGGAGTGTACAGGCCCCCGGGGAGCTGTTTTTT. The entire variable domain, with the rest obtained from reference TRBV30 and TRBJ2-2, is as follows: SQTIHQWPATLVQPVGSPLSLECTVEGTSNPNLYWYRQAAGRGLQLLFYSVGIGQISSEVPQNLSASRPQDRQFILSSKKLLLSDSGFYLCAWSVQAPGELFFGEGSRLTVL.

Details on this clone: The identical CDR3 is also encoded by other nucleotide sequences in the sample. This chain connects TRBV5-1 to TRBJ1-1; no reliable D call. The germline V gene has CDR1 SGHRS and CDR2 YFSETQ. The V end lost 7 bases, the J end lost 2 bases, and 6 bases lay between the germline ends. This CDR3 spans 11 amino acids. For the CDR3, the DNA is TGCGCCAGCCGCTCCAACACTGAAGCTTTCTTT. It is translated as CASRSNTEAFF.

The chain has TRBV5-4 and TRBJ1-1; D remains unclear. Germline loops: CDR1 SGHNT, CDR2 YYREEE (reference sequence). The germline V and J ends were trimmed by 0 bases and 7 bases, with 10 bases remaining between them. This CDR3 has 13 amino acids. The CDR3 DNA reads TGTGCCAGCAGCTTGGATGGTTTGGGTGAAGCTTTCTTT. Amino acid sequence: CASSLDGLGEAFF.

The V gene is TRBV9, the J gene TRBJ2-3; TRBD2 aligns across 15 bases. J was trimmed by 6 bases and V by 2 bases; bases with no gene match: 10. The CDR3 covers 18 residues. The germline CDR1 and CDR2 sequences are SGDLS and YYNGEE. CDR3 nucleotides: TGTGCCAGCAGCGTTGGACTAGCGGGGGGGCCAGTGTCGGATACGCAGTATTTT. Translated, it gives CASSVGLAGGPVSDTQYF.

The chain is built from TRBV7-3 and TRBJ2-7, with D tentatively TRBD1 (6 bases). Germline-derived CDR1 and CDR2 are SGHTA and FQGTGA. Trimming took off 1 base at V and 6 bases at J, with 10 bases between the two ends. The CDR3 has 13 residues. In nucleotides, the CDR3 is TGTGCCAGCAGCTTAAAGGGGGAAACCGAGCAGTACTTC. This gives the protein CASSLKGETEQYF.

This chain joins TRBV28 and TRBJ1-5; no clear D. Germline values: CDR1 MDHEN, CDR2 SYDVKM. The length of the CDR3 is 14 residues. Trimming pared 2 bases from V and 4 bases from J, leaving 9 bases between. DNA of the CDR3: TGTGCCAGCAGTTTACCCTTTCCGAATCAGCCCCAGCATTTT. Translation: CASSLPFPNQPQHF.

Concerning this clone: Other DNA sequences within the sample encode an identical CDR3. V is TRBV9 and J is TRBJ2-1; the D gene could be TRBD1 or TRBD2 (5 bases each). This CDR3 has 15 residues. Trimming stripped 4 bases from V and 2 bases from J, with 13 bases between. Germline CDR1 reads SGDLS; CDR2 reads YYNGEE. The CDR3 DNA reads TGTGCCAGCAGCCCCCGAGAGGGGACCTACAATGAGCAGTTCTTC. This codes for CASSPREGTYNEQFF.

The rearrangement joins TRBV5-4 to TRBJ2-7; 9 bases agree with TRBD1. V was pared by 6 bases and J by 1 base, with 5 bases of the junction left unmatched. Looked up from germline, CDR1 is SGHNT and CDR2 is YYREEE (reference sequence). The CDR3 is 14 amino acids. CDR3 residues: CASNQDRGSYEQYF. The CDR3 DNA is TGTGCCAGCAACCAGGACAGGGGATCCTACGAGCAGTACTTC.

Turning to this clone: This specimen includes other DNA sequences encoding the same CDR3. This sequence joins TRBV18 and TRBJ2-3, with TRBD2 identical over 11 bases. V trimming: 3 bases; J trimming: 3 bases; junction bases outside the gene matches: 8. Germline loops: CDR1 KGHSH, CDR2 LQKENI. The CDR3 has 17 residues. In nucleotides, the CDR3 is TGTGCCAGCTCACCCCCAGGGCTAGCGGGAGGTACAGATACGCAGTATTTT. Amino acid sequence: CASSPPGLAGGTDTQYF.

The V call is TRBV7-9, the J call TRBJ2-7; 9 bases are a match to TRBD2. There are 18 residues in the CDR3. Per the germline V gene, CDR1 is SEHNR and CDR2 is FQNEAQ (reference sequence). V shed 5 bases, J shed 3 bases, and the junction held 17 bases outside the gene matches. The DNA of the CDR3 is TGTGCCAGCAGCCCCATCTCGGGACTAGCTTCACCGTACTACGAGCAGTACTTC. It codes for CASSPISGLASPYYEQYF. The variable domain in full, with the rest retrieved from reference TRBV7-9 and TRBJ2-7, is DTGVSQNPRHKITKRGQNVTFRCDPISEHNRLYWYRQTLGQGPEFLTYFQNEAQLEKSRLLSDRFSAERPKGSFSTLEIQRTEQGDSAMYLCASSPISGLASPYYEQYFGPGTRLTVT.

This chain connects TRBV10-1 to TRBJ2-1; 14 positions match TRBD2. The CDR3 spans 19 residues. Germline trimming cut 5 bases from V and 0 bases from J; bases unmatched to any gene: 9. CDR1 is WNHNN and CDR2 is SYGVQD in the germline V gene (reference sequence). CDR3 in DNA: TGCGCCAGCAGTATTCCGGGACTAGCGGGGGAGAGCTCCTACAATGAGCAGTTCTTC. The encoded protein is CASSIPGLAGESSYNEQFF.

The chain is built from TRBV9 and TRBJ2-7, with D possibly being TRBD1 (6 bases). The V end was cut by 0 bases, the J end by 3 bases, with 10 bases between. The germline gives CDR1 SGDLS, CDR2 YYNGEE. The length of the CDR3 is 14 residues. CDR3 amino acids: CASSVAVRGYEQYF. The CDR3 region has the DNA TGTGCCAGCAGCGTAGCGGTCAGGGGCTACGAGCAGTACTTC.

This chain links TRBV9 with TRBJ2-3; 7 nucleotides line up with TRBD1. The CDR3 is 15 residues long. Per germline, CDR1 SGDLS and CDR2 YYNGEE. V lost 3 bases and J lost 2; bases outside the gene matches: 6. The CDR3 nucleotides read TGTGCCAGCAGCGCCCGGGACAGAAACACAGATACGCAGTATTTT. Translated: CASSARDRNTDTQYF.

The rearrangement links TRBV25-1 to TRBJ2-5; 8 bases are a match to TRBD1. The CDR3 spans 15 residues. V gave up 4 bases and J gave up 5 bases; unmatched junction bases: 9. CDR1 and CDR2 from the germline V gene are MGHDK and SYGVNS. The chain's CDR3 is CASSARQGRHETQYF. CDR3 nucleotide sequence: TGTGCCAGCAGTGCCCGACAGGGGCGGCATGAGACCCAGTACTTC.

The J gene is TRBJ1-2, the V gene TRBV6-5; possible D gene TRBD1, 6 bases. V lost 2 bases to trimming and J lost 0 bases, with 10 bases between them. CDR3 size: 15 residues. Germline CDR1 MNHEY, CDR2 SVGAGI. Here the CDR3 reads CASSYPQGTNYGYTF. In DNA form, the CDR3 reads TGTGCCAGCAGTTACCCCCAGGGGACTAACTATGGCTACACCTTC.

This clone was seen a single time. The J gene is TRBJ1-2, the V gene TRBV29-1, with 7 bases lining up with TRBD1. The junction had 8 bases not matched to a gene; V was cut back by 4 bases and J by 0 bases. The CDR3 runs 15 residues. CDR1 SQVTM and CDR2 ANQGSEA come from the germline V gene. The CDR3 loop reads CSVAGQAGANYGYTF. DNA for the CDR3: TGCAGCGTTGCAGGACAGGCGGGGGCTAACTATGGCTACACCTTC.